This TCR beta chain stems from a study of T cell repertoires in cytomegalovirus infection. General observations from the study: What dominated the ex vivo response were HLA-C-restricted CMV-specific TCR beta clonotypes. Identification of carriers of CMV plus the relevant HLA was achieved through cumulative public TCR beta family frequency.

Comments on this clonotype: The antigen remains undetermined.

Per the germline V gene, CDR1 is LNHDA and CDR2 is SQIVND (reference sequence). The CDR3 sequence is 15 residues long. After removal of 5 bases from V and 3 bases from J, the junction contained 7 bases not matched to a gene. TCRdb called the reads again in MiXCR, with one record for every CDR3 protein. The repertoire holds approximately 1,000,000 distinct CDR3 sequences, 30% to 40% seen once, with over 13% in the top ten. The gene calls are TRBV19 and TRBJ2-1; TRBD2 agrees at 7 bases. The source material was cultured CD8+ T cells from PBMCs, sampled from culture after CMV antigen stimulation. The clonotype comes from a human donor in good health (CMV status not recorded). Some clones in this sample may be carry-over from other donors' samples. For the CDR3, the DNA is TGTGCCAGTAGTTCAGCCGGGACTAACTACAATGAGCAGTTCTTC. Protein product: CASSSAGTNYNEQFF.